Sequencing of this T cell receptor beta chain was carried out in a study of cytomegalovirus exposure and HLA in healthy donors. With 2 bases clipped from V and 4 bases from J, the junction kept 9 bases outside the gene matches. The CDR3 totals 16 residues. Per the germline V gene, CDR1 is SGDLS and CDR2 is YYNGEE. Concerning this clone: Its antigen remains unidentified.

It was with 60 Vbeta and 13 Jbeta primers that the PCR ran. The table came from immunoSEQ multiplex PCR; TCRdb's copy has only in-frame clones and leaves some out. The profile shows 150,000 to 200,000 clones, roughly 87% of them singletons. Whole-study results and caveats: V segments that were indistinguishable, TRBV6-2 and TRBV6-3 among them, were omitted from analysis. Clonal expansion was found to be greater in HLA-associated TCR beta chains than in equally common others in a later analysis. The classifier reportedly diagnosed cytomegalovirus status with high sensitivity and specificity.

This receptor was taken from a girl under two years old in good health and CMV-seronegative. Specimen: PBMCs. The chain combines TRBV9 with TRBJ2-1, with 7 nucleotides matching TRBD2. The CDR3 region is CASSVIGTTSYNEQFF. The CDR3 DNA reads as TGTGCCAGCAGCGTTATAGGGACTACATCGTACAATGAGCAGTTCTTC.